The T cell receptor beta chain described here comes from a study of patients and donors after allogeneic stem cell transplantation. The sample holds a few counts of this clonotype. TCRdb re-called the RT-PCR reads through MiXCR, storing one row per CDR3 protein. The sample records roughly 250,000 distinct CDR3 sequences, around an eighth being singletons. The V segment lost 7 bases and the J segment 0 bases; nucleotides outside the gene matches: 5. The germline gives CDR1 SNHLY, CDR2 FYNNEI. The CDR3 has 16 residues. The sequenced sample consisted of blood, either unsorted or a sorted T cell fraction (not recorded which). This sequence joins TRBV2 and TRBJ1-6; TRBD1 matches 8 bases. This clonotype was sampled from a human donor who was either an allogeneic HSCT recipient or a stem cell or donor lymphocyte infusion donor (not recorded which). It is not recorded whose cells these are; they may come from a transplant donor. The CDR3 region is CASTGGISSYNSPLHF. The CDR3 nucleotides read TGTGCCAGCACAGGGGGCATTAGCTCCTATAATTCACCCCTCCACTTT.